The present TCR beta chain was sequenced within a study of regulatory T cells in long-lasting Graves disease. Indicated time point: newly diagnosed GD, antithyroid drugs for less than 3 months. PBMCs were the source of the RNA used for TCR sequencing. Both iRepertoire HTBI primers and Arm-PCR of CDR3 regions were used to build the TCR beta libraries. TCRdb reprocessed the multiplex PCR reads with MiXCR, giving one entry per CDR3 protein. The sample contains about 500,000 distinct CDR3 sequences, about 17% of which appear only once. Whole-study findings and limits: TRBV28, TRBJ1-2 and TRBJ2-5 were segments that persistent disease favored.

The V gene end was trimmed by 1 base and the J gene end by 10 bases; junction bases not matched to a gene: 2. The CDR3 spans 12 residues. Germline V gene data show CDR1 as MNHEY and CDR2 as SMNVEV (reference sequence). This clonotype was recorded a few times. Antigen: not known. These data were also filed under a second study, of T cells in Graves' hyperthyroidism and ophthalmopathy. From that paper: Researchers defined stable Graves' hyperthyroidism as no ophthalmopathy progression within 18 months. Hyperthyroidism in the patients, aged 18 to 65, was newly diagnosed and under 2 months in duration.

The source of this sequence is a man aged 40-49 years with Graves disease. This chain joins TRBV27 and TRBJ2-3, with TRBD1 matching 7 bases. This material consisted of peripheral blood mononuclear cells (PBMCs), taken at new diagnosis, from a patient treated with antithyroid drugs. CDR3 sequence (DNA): TGTGCCAGCAGTTTATTACAGGGGTCGCAGTATTTT. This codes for CASSLLQGSQYF.